Detailed here is one TCR beta chain. Which antigen it targets is not known. Per-nucleotide qualities are absent, and no much larger clonotype sits a single base away. The entire isolated RNA was reverse transcribed using the High Capacity cDNA Reverse Transcription Kit, and thus expressed TCRB transcripts were sequenced. Naive, central memory and regulatory T cell samples underwent deep immunoSEQ sequencing, averaging about 3.57 million total reads per sample. Sorted cells were lysed in RLT buffer, and RNA was extracted using DNase-treated RNeasy Micro or Mini kits according to cell number. To prevent cross-contamination, every cell subset was processed on its own, while patient and healthy donor samples were processed together. Using the immunoSEQ multiplex PCR, TCRB sequences were amplified from cDNA into 87-bp fragments spanning the CDR3 region. The amplicons were sequenced using the Illumina HiSeq platform. The paper's data handling went like this. Synthetic template baselines were used to correct PCR bias computationally, reads within Hamming distance 2 were collapsed, and singletons that could not be merged were discarded. Reads were aligned against IMGT to assign V, D and J genes, CDR3 length and insertions or deletions at six rearrangement sites. Within each subset, clonotype counts were normalized to the number of sorted cells before true diversity and Gini coefficients were calculated with the tcR R package. The overlap coefficient, calculated on TCRB nucleotide sequences, was used to measure repertoire sharing. The source is immuneACCESS, and TCRdb retained only in-frame sequences with V and J called. Part of the clones is not carried over; for the studies checked, unresolved V genes explain less than half of this, and the remainder is unexplained. The V and J calls and clone size were taken over from that table, and D and trimming were inferred from the DNA. Counted in this sample were 150,000 to 200,000 clones; roughly 9% of them appeared once. The ten most abundant clones make up 0.65% to 0.9% of the sample.

The sample belongs to a study of beta chain features in type 1 diabetes (dated by TCRdb to between 2017 and 2018). Background for the entire study: Patients and healthy donors did not differ in mean age, gender distribution, total cell number or subset yield. A total of 90 million to 140 million sorted cells were examined across all samples, and RNA yield correlated strongly with the number of cells per subset. Regulatory and stem cell-like memory subsets were obtained from only 8 patients and roughly eight healthy donors, while naive and central memory subsets were obtained from all 30 or so donors. The study compared the TCRB repertoires of sorted circulating CD4+ T cell subsets in recently diagnosed type 1 diabetes patients with those in matched healthy donors.

CDR1 and CDR2 are read off the germline V gene (reference sequence) as LNHNV and YYDKDF. V and J are trimmed by 6 bases and 2 bases, and the gene matches miss 4 bases of the junction. The CDR3 runs 14 residues from the cysteine to the phenylalanine. Only the CDR3 DNA is retained, 42 bases long and in frame from the first base. Each donor gave one peripheral blood draw, averaging approximately 120 mL, which was collected into heparinised tubes. A BD FACSAria II and a panel including CD45RO, CCR7, CD25, CD127, CD95 and CD27 were used to sort naive, central memory, regulatory and stem cell-like memory CD4+ T cells. A purity above 98% was achieved for all sorted populations. Right away, PBMCs were isolated by Lymphoprep density gradient centrifugation and were stained directly, with no culture step. So that batch effects would be minimized, each experiment stained and sorted samples in pairs, pairing one healthy donor with one patient.

General study outcomes and caveats: At VDJ recombination sites, type 1 diabetes patients had fewer insertions and more deleted nucleotides, which implies abnormalities in thymic rearrangement. Shorter templates might have been favored by PCR, but patient and control samples were amplified and corrected together, so both groups would have been affected equally by any skew. Because small numbers of individuals were included in the HLA sub-analyses, any influence of HLA type on TCRB rearrangement was left unresolved. Naive, central memory and regulatory TCRB repertoires appeared to be more similar among patients than among healthy donors. Because cDNA was sequenced instead of genomic DNA, highly expressing activated cells could be over-represented, though the groups showed no difference in activation or CD3 levels. Type 1 diabetes patients showed a moderate but significant shortening of TCRB CDR3 length in all four CD4+ subsets.

What was sequenced was central memory CD4+ T cells from blood. The receptor chain draws on TRBV15 and TRBJ1-5, with 7 central nucleotides matching TRBD1. This receptor was taken from a woman under 40 with type 1 diabetes. The DNA reads TGTGCCACCAGTGTAGACAGGGGCAATCAGCCCCAGCATTTT. Its protein is CATSVDRGNQPQHF.